The next 25 T cell receptor beta chains were all read from a single sample in a study of CXCR3-negative and CXCR3-positive naive CD8 T cells. Preparation of TRB cDNA libraries relied on 5' RACE carrying UMI labels. TCRdb reanalyzed the 5' RACE reads, giving one entry per CDR3 protein sequence and no DNA. The sample table sets out about 24,000 distinct CDR3 sequences. Sequencing was done on a sample of naive CXCR3- CD8+ T cells from blood. The subset is: CD45RO-CCR7+CD27+CD95- naive CD8+ T cells lacking CXCR3 (TNR3-). All receptors come from a human donor in good health. Some clones in this sample may be carry-over from other donors' samples.

V gene TRBV28 combines with J gene TRBJ2-7; TCRdb's D call, TRBD2, is unchecked because there is no DNA. This CDR3 is 15 amino acids long. Germline V gene data show CDR1 as MDHEN and CDR2 as SYDVKM. CDR3 residues: CASRGSSLSTYEQYF.

V usage is TRBV4-1 and J usage is TRBJ2-7. Germline V CDR1 and CDR2: MGHRA, YSYEKL. The CDR3 consists of 14 residues. This chain's CDR3 is CASSQEVGFNEQYF.

CDR3 region: CASSQSLSYNEQFF. The V gene is TRBV23-1, the J gene TRBJ2-1. TRBV23-1 is placed among ORFs of uncertain function. The CDR3 consists of 14 residues.

The V gene is TRBV20-1, the J gene TRBJ2-5; with no DNA, the TCRdb D assignment of TRBD2 cannot be verified. Germline V gene lookup returns CDR1 DFQATT and CDR2 SNEGSKA (reference sequence). This CDR3 spans 16 amino acids. CDR3 loop: CSAMGLAGAPQETQYF.

Frequency places this clonotype as medium-sized. This sequence joins TRBV7-6 and TRBJ2-2; TCRdb's assignment of TRBD2 cannot be checked, as there is no DNA. Germline CDR1 is SGHVS and CDR2 is FNYEAQ. The CDR3 contains 18 residues. The CDR3 here is CASSLLASQGSGSGELFF.

J is TRBJ2-7 and V is TRBV29-1; lacking DNA, the TRBD1 call made by TCRdb goes unchecked. Per the germline V gene, CDR1 is SQVTM and CDR2 is ANQGSEA. The CDR3 loop spans 14 amino acids. CDR3 loop: CSVPRDRVGREQYF.

This sequence joins TRBV5-5 and TRBJ2-2. The CDR3 extends over 14 amino acids. Germline V lookup: CDR1 SGHKS, CDR2 YYEKEE (reference sequence). The CDR3 loop is CASSLVLIGGEQFF.

This chain joins TRBV12-3 or TRBV12-4 and TRBJ2-5. The length of the CDR3 is 13 residues. CDR3 loop: CASSLKYQETQYF.

CDR3 residues: CASCGTSYYEQYF. The gene calls are TRBV6-2 or TRBV6-3 and TRBJ2-7; the TCRdb D gene call, TRBD2, has no DNA to confirm it. The germline gives CDR1 MNHEY, CDR2 SVGEGT. CDR3 length: 13 amino acids.

The CDR3 sequence is CASSLGTGGYYGNTIYF. This chain uses TRBV7-2 with TRBJ1-3; TCRdb reports TRBD1, a call that lacks DNA to check it against. This CDR3 contains 17 residues. The germline CDR1 and CDR2 sequences are SGHTA and FQGNSA.

This rearrangement joins TRBV5-6 to TRBJ2-3; TCRdb lists TRBD2, though no DNA is available to test this call. This CDR3 is built from 17 residues. The germline V gene has CDR1 SGHDT and CDR2 YYEEEE. CDR3 protein: CASSLGTSGSESDTQYF.

The J gene is TRBJ2-3, the V gene TRBV29-1. The CDR3 is 13 residues long. The germline V gene has CDR1 SQVTM and CDR2 ANQGSEA. Here the CDR3 reads CSVAGIAADTQYF.

V gene TRBV29-1 combines with J gene TRBJ2-3; the TRBD2 assignment by TCRdb is unverifiable without DNA. This CDR3 is 14 amino acids long. Per the germline V gene, CDR1 is SQVTM and CDR2 is ANQGSEA. CDR3 in amino acids: CSVDGLALTDTQYF.

The V gene is TRBV20-1, the J gene TRBJ1-2; the TRBD1 assignment by TCRdb is unverifiable without DNA. The length of the CDR3 is 14 residues. Germline-derived CDR1 and CDR2 are DFQATT and SNEGSKA (reference sequence). The CDR3 here is CSAIGGSIARGYTF.

The chain uses TRBV7-2 and TRBJ2-1; TCRdb gives TRBD2 as the D gene, but with no DNA this cannot be confirmed. There are 14 residues in the CDR3. The germline V gene has CDR1 SGHTA and CDR2 FQGNSA. The CDR3 sequence is CASSPPGTANEQFF. Full variable domain (remainder filled in from reference TRBV7-2 and TRBJ2-1): GAGVSQSPSNKVTEKGKDVELRCDPISGHTALYWYRQSLGQGLEFLIYFQGNSAPDKSGLPSDRFSAERTGGSVSTLTIQRTQQEDSAVYLCASSPPGTANEQFFGPGTRLTVL.

CDR3 sequence reads: CASSLPRLAEVLDTDTQYF. The gene calls are TRBV28 and TRBJ2-3; TCRdb gives TRBD2 as the D gene, but with no DNA this cannot be confirmed. Germline V gives CDR1 MDHEN, CDR2 SYDVKM. The CDR3 is 19 amino acids.

The chain couples TRBV7-9 to TRBJ1-5. Germline CDR1 SEHNR, CDR2 FQNEAQ (reference sequence). This CDR3 has 14 amino acids. CDR3: CASTGLNSNQPQHF.

The chain uses TRBV7-9 and TRBJ2-3; the TCRdb call, TRBD2, lacks DNA for checking. CDR1 and CDR2 from the germline V gene are SEHNR and FQNEAQ (reference sequence). The CDR3 is 13 amino acids. The CDR3 here is CASSPRTRDTQYF.

The chain combines TRBV7-2 with TRBJ2-7; TCRdb picks TRBD1, but there is no DNA to check that call. Germline CDR1 SGHTA, CDR2 FQGNSA. The CDR3 covers 14 residues. The CDR3 sequence: CASSVGAGAYEQYF.

This rearrangement joins TRBV10-2 to TRBJ2-5. Germline CDR1 reads WSHSY; CDR2 reads SAAADI. The length of the CDR3 is 12 residues. This CDR3 reads CASRDSQETQYF.

This chain's CDR3 is CSVYPQQGGYTF. The rearrangement uses TRBV20-1 and TRBJ1-2; as DNA is missing, the TRBD1 call by TCRdb cannot be tested. The CDR3 is 12 amino acids. Germline V gives CDR1 DFQATT, CDR2 SNEGSKA (reference sequence).

The chain employs TRBV27 and TRBJ2-7; TCRdb lists TRBD1, though no DNA is available to test this call. The CDR3 has 14 amino acids. The germline CDR1 and CDR2 sequences are MNHEY and SMNVEV (reference sequence). CDR3 region: CASSSTSGGGEQYF.

This chain links TRBV15 with TRBJ2-7; no DNA is available, so the TRBD1 call from TCRdb remains unchecked. The CDR3 has 14 amino acids. Germline CDR1 is LNHNV and CDR2 is YYDKDF (reference sequence). CDR3 in amino acids: CATSRGTGPYEQYF. Filled out from reference TRBV15 and TRBJ2-7, the complete variable domain reads DAMVIQNPRYQVTQFGKPVTLSCSQTLNHNVMYWYQQKSSQAPKLLFHYYDKDFNNEADTPDNFQSRRPNTSFCFLDIRSPGLGDTAMYLCATSRGTGPYEQYFGPGTRLTVT.

V gene TRBV6-6 combines with J gene TRBJ1-6; TCRdb selects TRBD1, and the lack of DNA leaves this call unchecked. The length of the CDR3 is 14 residues. CDR1 and CDR2 (germline): MNHNY, SVGAGI (reference sequence). The CDR3: CASRDRGSNSPLHF.

This chain connects TRBV29-1 to TRBJ2-7; the D gene TCRdb calls, TRBD1, cannot be checked with no DNA. The CDR3 has 13 residues. Germline-derived CDR1 and CDR2 are SQVTM and ANQGSEA. CDR3 amino acids: CSVGFGQGYEQYF.